This passage covers 8 T cell receptor beta chains from one sample sequenced in a study of beta chain features in type 1 diabetes. The sequenced template was cDNA made from the entire isolated RNA. TCRdb keeps only in-frame clones here, not all; method: immunoSEQ multiplex PCR. Of about 900,000 clones in the sample, roughly a sixth are singletons; the top ten hold 0.02% to 0.025%. Sequenced: naive CD4+ T cells from blood. The receptors originated from a woman aged 18-29 years in good health.

The chain has TRBV7-3 and TRBJ2-1; D call uncertain. V lost 3 bases to trimming and J lost 4 bases, with 10 bases between them. This CDR3 has 14 residues. CDR1 is SGHTA, CDR2 FQGTGA, per germline. CDR3 DNA sequence: TGTGCCAGCAGCTTCTATGCGGATTACAATGAGCAGTTCTTC. Its translation: CASSFYADYNEQFF.

The chain recombines TRBV4-3 with TRBJ2-1, with 8 bases identical to TRBD1. V shed 4 bases and J 8 bases; nucleotides not matched to a gene: 10. CDR1 is LGHNA and CDR2 is YSLEER in the germline V gene. The length of the CDR3 is 15 residues. The CDR3: CASSLQQGVGDEQFF. CDR3 DNA sequence: TGCGCCAGCAGCCTCCAACAGGGGGTTGGGGATGAGCAGTTCTTC.

This clone was detected a few times. The chain employs TRBV18 and TRBJ2-5; D gene uncertain. Germline V gene data show CDR1 as KGHSH and CDR2 as LQKENI. CDR3 length: 13 amino acids. Trimming stripped 6 bases from V and 0 bases from J, with 8 bases between. The CDR3 loop is CASSPINQETQYF. The CDR3 DNA reads TGTGCCAGCTCCCCTATCAACCAAGAGACCCAGTACTTC.

This rearrangement joins TRBV28 to TRBJ2-2; a possible D gene is TRBD2 (6 bases). Between the trimmed V and J ends, which lost 4 bases and 5 bases, there was a span of 11 bases. The CDR3 runs 14 residues. Per germline, CDR1 MDHEN and CDR2 SYDVKM. CDR3 DNA: TGTGCCAGCAGTTACGGGAGCGCTACCGGGGAGCTGTTTTTT. Amino acids: CASSYGSATGELFF.

A few counts support this clone. V and J are TRBV7-9 and TRBJ1-1; D unclear. Germline-derived CDR1 and CDR2 are SEHNR and FQNEAQ (reference sequence). The CDR3 extends over 12 amino acids. Between the trimmed V and J ends, which lost 5 bases and 6 bases, there was a span of 10 bases. CDR3 loop: CASSPQNPEAFF. The CDR3 DNA reads as TGTGCCAGCAGCCCTCAAAATCCTGAAGCTTTCTTT.

The chain links TRBV7-3 to TRBJ2-1, with 7 bases fitting TRBD2. The CDR3 covers 14 residues. Unmatched junction bases numbered 6, after V lost 4 bases and J lost 6 bases. Germline CDR1 SGHTA, CDR2 FQGTGA. In nucleotides, the CDR3 is TGTGCCAGCAGCTCCGGACTAGTTGGCAATGAGCAGTTCTTC. It yields the protein CASSSGLVGNEQFF.

The table lists this clone with a few counts. The gene calls are TRBV9 and TRBJ1-3; D unclear. V was cut by 0 bases and J by 0 bases, with 10 bases left in between. In germline, CDR1 is SGDLS, CDR2 YYNGEE. The CDR3 is 16 amino acids. CDR3: CASSVAAGSSGNTIYF. For the CDR3, the DNA is TGTGCCAGCAGCGTAGCGGCGGGGAGCTCTGGAAACACCATATATTTT. Filled out from reference TRBV9 and TRBJ1-3, the complete variable domain reads DSGVTQTPKHLITATGQRVTLRCSPRSGDLSVYWYQQSLDQGLQFLIQYYNGEERAKGNILERFSAQQFPDLHSELNLSSLELGDSALYFCASSVAAGSSGNTIYFGEGSWLTVV.

The chain employs TRBV6-6 and TRBJ2-4, with 7 bases fitting TRBD2. Losses at the gene ends were 8 bases for V and 6 bases for J; bases not matched to a gene: 10. This CDR3 spans 14 amino acids. The germline V gene encodes CDR1 MNHNY and CDR2 SVGAGI (reference sequence). Here the CDR3 DNA reads TGTGCCAGCGAGCCCCGACTAGCAGGAAACATTCAGTACTTC. It codes for CASEPRLAGNIQYF.